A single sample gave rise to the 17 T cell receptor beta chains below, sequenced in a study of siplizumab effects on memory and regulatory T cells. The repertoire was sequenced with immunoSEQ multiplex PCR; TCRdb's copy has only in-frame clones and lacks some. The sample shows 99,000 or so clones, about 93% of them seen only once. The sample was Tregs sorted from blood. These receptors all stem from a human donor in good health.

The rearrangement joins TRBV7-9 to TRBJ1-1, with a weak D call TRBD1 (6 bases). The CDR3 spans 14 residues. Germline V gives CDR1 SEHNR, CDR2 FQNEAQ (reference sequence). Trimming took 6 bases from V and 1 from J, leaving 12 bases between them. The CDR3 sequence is CASRPWTENTEAFF. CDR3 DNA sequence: TGTGCCAGCAGACCTTGGACAGAGAACACTGAAGCTTTCTTT.

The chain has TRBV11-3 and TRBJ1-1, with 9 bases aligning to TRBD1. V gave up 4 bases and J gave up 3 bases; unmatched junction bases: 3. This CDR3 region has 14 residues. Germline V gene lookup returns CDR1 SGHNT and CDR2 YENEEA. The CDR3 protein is CASSYRDRDTEAFF. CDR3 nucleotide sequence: TGTGCCAGCAGCTATAGGGACAGGGACACTGAAGCTTTCTTT.

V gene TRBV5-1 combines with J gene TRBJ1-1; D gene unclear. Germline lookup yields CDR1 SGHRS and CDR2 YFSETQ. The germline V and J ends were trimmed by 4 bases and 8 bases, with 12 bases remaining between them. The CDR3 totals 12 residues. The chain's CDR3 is CASSGAGSEAFF. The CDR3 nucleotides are TGCGCCAGCAGCGGAGCCGGGAGCGAAGCTTTCTTT.

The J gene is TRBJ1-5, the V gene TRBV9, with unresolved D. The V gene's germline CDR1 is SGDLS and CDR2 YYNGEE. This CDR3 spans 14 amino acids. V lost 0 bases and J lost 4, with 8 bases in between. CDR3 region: CASSVGSGNQPQHF. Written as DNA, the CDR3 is TGTGCCAGCAGCGTAGGTTCGGGGAATCAGCCCCAGCATTTT. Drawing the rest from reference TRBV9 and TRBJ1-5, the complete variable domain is DSGVTQTPKHLITATGQRVTLRCSPRSGDLSVYWYQQSLDQGLQFLIQYYNGEERAKGNILERFSAQQFPDLHSELNLSSLELGDSALYFCASSVGSGNQPQHFGDGTRLSIL.

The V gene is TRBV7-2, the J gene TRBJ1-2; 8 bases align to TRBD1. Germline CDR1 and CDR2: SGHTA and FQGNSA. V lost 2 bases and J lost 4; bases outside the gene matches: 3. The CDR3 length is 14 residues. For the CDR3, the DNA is TGTGCCAGCAGCTTAAAAGGGACAGGCTATGGCTACACCTTC. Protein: CASSLKGTGYGYTF.

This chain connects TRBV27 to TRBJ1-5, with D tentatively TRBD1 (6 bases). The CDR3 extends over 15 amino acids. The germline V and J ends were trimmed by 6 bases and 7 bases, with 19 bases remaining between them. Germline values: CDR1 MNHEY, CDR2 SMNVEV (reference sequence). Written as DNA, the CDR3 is TGTGCCAGCAGCTTGGCAGGGGTAATAGGACAGCCCCAGCATTTT. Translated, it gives CASSLAGVIGQPQHF.

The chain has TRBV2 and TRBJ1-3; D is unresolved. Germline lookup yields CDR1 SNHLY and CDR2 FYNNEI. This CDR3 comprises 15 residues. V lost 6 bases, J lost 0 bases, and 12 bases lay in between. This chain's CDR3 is CASRGPLFSGNTIYF. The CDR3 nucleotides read TGTGCCAGCAGAGGGCCCCTTTTCTCTGGAAACACCATATATTTT.

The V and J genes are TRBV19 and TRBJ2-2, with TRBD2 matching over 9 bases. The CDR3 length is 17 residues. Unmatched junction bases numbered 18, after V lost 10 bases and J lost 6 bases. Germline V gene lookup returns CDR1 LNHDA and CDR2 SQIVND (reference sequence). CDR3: CATNSPGTSLFSGELFF. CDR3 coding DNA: TGTGCCACCAATTCTCCCGGGACTAGCCTTTTCTCCGGGGAGCTGTTTTTT.

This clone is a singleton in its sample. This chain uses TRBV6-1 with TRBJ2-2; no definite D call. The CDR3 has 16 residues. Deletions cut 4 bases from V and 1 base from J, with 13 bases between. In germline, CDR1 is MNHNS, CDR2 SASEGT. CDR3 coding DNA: TGTGCCAGCAGTGGGATCGGCGGCCTGAACACCGGGGAGCTGTTTTTT. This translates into CASSGIGGLNTGELFF.

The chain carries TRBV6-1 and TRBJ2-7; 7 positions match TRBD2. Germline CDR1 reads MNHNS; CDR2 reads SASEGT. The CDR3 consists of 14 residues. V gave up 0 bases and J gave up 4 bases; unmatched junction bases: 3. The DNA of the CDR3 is TGTGCCAGCAGTGAAGCTGGGGGGGGGTACGAGCAGTACTTC. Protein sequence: CASSEAGGGYEQYF.

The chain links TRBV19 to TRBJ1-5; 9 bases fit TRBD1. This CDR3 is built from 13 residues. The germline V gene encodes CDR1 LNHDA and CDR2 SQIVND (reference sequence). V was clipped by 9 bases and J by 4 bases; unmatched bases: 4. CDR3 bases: TGTGCCAGCCGGGACAGGGAAAATCAGCCCCAGCATTTT. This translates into CASRDRENQPQHF.

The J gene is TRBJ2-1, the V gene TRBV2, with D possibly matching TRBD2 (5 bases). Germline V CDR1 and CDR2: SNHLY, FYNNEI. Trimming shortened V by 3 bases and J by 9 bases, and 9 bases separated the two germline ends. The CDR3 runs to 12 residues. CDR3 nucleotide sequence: TGTGCCAGCAGTGATATTGGAGGTGAGCAGTTCTTC. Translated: CASSDIGGEQFF.

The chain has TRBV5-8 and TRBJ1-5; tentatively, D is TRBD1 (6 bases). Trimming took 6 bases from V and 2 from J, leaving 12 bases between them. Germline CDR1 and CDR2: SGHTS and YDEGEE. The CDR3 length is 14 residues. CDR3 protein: CASNLHRGNQPQHF. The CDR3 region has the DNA TGTGCCAGCAACCTCCACAGGGGCAATCAGCCCCAGCATTTT.

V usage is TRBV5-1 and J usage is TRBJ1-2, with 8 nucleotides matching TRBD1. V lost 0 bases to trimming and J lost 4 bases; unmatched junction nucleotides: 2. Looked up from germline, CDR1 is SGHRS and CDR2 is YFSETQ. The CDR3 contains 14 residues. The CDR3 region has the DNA TGCGCCAGCAGCTTGGGGACAGGGATCTATGGCTACACCTTC. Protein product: CASSLGTGIYGYTF.

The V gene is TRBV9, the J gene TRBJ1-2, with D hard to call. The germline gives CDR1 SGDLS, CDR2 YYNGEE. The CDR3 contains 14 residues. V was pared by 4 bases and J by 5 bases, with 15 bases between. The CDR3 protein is CASSTLTRRYGYTF. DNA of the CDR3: TGTGCCAGCAGCACCCTGACGAGGCGGTATGGCTACACCTTC.

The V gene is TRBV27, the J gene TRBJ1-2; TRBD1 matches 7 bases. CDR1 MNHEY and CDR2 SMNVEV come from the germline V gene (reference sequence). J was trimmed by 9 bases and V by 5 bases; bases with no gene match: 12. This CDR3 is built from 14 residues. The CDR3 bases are TGTGCCAGCAGTCCGCAACAGGGGACTTATCGCTACACCTTC. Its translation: CASSPQQGTYRYTF.

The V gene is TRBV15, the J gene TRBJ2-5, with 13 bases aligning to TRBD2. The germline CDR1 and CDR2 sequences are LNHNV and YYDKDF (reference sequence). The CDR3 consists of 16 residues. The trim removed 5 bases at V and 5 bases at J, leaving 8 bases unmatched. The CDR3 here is CATSAGLAGVRETQYF. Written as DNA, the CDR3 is TGTGCCACCAGCGCCGGACTAGCGGGGGTTCGGGAGACCCAGTACTTC.